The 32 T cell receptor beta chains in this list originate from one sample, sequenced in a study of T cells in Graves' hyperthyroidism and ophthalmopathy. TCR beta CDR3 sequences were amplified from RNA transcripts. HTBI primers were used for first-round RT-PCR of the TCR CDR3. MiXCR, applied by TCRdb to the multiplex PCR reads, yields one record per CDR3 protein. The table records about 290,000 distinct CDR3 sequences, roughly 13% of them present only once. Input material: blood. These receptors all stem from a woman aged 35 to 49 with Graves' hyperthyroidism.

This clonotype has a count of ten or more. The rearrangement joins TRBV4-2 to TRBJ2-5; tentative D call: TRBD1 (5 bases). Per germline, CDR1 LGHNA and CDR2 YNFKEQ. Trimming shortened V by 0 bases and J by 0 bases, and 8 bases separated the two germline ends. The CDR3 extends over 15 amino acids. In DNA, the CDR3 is TGTGCCAGCAGCCAAGATGTGGACAACCAAGAGACCCAGTACTTC. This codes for CASSQDVDNQETQYF.

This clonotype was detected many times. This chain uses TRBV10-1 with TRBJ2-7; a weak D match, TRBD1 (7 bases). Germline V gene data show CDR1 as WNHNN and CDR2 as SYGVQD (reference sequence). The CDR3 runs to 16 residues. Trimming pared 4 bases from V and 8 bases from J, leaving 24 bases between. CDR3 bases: TGCGCCAGCAGTGCGACAGGGCTCCGGGACTCGGCCAAGCAGTACTTC. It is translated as CASSATGLRDSAKQYF.

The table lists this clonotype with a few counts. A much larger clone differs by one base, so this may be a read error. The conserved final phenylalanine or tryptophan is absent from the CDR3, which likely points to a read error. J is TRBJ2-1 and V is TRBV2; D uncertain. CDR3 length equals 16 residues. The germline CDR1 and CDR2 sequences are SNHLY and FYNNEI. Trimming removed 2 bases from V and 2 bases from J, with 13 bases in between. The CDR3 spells CASSELAPGTYNEQFS. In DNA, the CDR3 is TGTGCCAGCAGTGAACTGGCGCCTGGGACCTACAATGAGCAGTTCTCC.

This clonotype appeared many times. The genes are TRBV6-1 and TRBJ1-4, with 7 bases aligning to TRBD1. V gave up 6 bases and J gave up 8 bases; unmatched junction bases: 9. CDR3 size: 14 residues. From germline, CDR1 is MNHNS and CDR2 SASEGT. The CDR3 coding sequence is TGTGCCAGCAGGAAGACAGGGAGGGGCGAAAAACTGTTTTTT. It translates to CASRKTGRGEKLFF.

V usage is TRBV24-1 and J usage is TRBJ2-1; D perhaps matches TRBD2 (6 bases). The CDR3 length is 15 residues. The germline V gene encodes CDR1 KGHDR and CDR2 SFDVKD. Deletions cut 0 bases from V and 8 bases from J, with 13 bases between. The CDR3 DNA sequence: TGTGCCACCAGTGATTTGCAGGCAGGGAGGTATGAGCAGTTCTTC. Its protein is CATSDLQAGRYEQFF.

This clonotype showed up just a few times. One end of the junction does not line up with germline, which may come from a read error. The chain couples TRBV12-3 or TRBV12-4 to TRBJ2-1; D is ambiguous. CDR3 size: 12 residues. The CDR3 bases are TGCGCCAGCAGTGACCCTTACAATGAGCAGTTCTTC. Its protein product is CASSDPYNEQFF.

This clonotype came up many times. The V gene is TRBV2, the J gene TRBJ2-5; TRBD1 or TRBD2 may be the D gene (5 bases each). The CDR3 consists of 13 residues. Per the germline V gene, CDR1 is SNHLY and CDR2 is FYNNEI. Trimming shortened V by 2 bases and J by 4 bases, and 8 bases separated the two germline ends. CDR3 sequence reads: CASSEIGTETQYF. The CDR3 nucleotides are TGTGCCAGCAGTGAAATAGGGACAGAGACCCAGTACTTC. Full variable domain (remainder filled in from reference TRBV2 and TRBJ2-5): EPEVTQTPSHQVTQMGQEVILRCVPISNHLYFYWYRQILGQKVEFLVSFYNNEISEKSEIFDDQFSVERPDGSNFTLKIRSTKLEDSAMYFCASSEIGTETQYFGPGTRLLVL.

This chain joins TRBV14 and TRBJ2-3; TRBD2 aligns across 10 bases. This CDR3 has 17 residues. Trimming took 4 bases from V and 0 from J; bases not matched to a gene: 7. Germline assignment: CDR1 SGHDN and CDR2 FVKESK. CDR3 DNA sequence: TGTGCCAGCAGCCCACTTAGCGGGAGGTCTAGCACAGATACGCAGTATTTT. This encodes CASSPLSGRSSTDTQYF.

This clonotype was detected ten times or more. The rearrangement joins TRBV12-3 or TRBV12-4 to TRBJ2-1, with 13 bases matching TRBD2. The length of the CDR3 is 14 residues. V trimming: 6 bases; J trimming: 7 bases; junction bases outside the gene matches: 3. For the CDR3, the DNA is TGTGCCAGCAGGGGACTAGCGGGAACGAATGAGCAGTTCTTC. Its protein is CASRGLAGTNEQFF.

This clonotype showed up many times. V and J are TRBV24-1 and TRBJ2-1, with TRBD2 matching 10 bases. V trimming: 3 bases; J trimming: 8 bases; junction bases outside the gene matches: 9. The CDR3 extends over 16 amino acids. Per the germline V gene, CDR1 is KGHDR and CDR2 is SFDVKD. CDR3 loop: CATSDETSGRTHEQFF. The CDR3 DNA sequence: TGTGCCACCAGTGATGAGACTAGCGGGCGGACCCATGAGCAGTTCTTC.

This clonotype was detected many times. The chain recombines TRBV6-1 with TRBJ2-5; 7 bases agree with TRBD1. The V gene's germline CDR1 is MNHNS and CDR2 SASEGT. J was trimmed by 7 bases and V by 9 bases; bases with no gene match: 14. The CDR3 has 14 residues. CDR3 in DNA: TGTGCCAGTCAGGAGGACAGGAGGATACGGACCCAGTACTTC. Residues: CASQEDRRIRTQYF.

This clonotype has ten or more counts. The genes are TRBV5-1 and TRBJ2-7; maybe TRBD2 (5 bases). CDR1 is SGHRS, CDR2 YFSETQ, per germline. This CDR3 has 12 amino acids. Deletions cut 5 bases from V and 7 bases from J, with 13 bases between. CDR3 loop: CASRPEVGEQYF. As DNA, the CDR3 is TGCGCCAGCAGGCCGGAGGTGGGGGAGCAGTACTTC.

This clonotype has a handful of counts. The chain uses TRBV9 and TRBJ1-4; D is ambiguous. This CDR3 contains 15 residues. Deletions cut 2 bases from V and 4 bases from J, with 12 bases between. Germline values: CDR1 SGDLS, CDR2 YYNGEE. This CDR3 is CASSVFDGFNEKLFF. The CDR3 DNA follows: TGTGCCAGCAGCGTTTTTGACGGATTTAATGAAAAACTGTTTTTT.

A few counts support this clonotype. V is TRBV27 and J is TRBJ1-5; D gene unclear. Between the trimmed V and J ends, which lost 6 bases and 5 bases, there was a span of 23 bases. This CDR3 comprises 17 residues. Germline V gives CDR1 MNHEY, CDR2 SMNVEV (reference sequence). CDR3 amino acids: CASSPTNRASIHQPQHF. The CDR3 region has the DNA TGTGCCAGCAGCCCCACGAACCGCGCCAGTATACATCAGCCCCAGCATTTT.

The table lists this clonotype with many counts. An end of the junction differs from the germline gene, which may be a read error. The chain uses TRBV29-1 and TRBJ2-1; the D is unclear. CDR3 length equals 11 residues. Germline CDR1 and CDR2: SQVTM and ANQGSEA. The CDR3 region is CSVENYDEQFF. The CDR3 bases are TGCAGCGTTGAAAACTACGATGAGCAGTTCTTC.

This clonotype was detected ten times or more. The CDR3 nucleotides are TGTGCCAGCAAGGAGCAGGGCCTGAACACCGGGGAGCTGTTTTTT. This encodes CASKEQGLNTGELFF. The rearrangement links TRBV2 to TRBJ2-2; TRBD1 might be the D (5 bases). Trimming left V 7 bases short and J 1 base short, with 13 bases between. The CDR3 sequence is 15 residues long. The germline CDR1 and CDR2 sequences are SNHLY and FYNNEI.

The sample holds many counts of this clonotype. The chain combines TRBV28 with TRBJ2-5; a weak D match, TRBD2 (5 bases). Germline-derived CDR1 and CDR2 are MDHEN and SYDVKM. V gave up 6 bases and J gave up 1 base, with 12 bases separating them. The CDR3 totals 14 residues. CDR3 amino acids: CASSSPGFQETQYF. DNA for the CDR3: TGTGCCAGCAGCTCACCGGGGTTCCAAGAGACCCAGTACTTC.

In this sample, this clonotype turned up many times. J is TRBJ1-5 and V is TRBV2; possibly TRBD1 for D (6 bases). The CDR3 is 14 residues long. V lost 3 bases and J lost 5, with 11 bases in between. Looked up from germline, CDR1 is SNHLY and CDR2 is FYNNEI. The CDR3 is CASSEWGRHQPQHF. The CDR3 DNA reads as TGTGCCAGCAGTGAGTGGGGGCGCCATCAGCCCCAGCATTTT.

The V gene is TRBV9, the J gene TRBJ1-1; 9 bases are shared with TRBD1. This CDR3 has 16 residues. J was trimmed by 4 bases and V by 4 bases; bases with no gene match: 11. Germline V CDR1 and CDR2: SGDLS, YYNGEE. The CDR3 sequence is CASSSPGQGLGTEAFF. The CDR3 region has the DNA TGTGCCAGCAGCAGCCCGGGACAGGGTTTGGGCACTGAAGCTTTCTTT.

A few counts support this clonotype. The CDR3 region is CASSQNERGSTGELFF. CDR3 DNA: TGTGCCAGCAGTCAAAACGAACGGGGTAGCACCGGGGAGCTGTTTTTT. The gene calls are TRBV7-6 and TRBJ2-2; maybe TRBD2 (5 bases). V lost 6 bases to trimming and J lost 4 bases, with 18 bases between them. This CDR3 is built from 16 residues. CDR1 is SGHVS, CDR2 FNYEAQ, per germline.

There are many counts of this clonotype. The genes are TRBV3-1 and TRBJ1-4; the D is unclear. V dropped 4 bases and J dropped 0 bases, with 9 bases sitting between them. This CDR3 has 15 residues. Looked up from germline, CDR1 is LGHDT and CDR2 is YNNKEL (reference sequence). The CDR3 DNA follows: TGTGCCAGCAGCCGCCTCGGGGCAACTAATGAAAAACTGTTTTTT. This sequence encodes CASSRLGATNEKLFF. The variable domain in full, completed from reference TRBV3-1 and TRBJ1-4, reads DTAVSQTPKYLVTQMGNDKSIKCEQNLGHDTMYWYKQDSKKFLKIMFSYNNKELIINETVPNRFSPKSPDKAHLNLHINSLELGDSAVYFCASSRLGATNEKLFFGSGTQLSVL.

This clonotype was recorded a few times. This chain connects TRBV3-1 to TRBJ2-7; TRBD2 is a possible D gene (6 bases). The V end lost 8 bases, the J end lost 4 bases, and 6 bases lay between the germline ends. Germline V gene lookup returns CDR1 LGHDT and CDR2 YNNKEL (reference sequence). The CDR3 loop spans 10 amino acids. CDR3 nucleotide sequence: TGTGCCAGCGGGGGGTACGAGCAGTACTTC. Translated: CASGGYEQYF.

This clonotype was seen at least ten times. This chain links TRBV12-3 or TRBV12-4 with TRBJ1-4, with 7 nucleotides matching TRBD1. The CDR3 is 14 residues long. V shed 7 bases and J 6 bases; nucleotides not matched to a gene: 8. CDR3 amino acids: CASTWDRQYEKLFF. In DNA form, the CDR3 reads TGTGCCAGCACTTGGGACAGACAATATGAAAAACTGTTTTTT.

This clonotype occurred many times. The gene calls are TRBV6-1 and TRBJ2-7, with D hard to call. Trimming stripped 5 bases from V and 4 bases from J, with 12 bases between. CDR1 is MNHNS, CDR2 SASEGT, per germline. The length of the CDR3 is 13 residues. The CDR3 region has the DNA TGTGCCAGCAGTTTAAGATACAGTTACGAGCAGTACTTC. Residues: CASSLRYSYEQYF.

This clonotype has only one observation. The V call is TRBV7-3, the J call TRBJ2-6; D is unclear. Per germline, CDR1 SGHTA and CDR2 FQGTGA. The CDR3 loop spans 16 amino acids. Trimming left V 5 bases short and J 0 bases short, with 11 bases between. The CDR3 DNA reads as TGTGCCAGCAGCCCTCTCTCAAGCTCTGGGGCCAACGTCCTGACTTTC. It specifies CASSPLSSSGANVLTF.

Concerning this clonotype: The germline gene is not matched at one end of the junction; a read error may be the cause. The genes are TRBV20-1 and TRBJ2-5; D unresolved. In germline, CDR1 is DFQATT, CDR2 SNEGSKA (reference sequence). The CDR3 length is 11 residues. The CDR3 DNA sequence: TGCAGTGCTAACTCGAAAGAGGCCCAGTACTTC. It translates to CSANSKEAQYF.

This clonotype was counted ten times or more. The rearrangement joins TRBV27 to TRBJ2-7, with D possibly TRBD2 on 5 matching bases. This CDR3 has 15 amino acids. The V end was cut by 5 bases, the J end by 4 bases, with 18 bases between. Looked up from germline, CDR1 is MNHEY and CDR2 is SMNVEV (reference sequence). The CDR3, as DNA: TGTGCCAGCAGTCAACGGGCGGGTGCTACATACGAGCAGTACTTC. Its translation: CASSQRAGATYEQYF.

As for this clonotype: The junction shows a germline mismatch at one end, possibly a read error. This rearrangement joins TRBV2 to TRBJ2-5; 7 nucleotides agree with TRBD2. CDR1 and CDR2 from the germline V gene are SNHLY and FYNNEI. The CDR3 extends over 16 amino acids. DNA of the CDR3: TGTGCCGGCAGTGAACGGCTAGCGGAAGGGAGTGAGACCCAGTACTTC. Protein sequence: CAGSERLAEGSETQYF.

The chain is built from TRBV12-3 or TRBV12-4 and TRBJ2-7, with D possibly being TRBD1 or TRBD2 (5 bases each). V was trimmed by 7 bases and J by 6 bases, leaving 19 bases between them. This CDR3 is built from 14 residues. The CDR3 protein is CASTPGTFPCEQYF. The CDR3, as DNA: TGTGCCAGCACTCCCGGGACCTTCCCCTGCGAGCAGTACTTC.

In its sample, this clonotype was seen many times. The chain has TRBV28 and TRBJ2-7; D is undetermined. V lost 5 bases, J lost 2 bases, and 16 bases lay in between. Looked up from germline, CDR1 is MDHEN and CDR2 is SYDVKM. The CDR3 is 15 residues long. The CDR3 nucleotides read TGTGCCAGCAGTAAAGGGTCTCCCTCGGCCTACGAGCAGTACTTC. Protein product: CASSKGSPSAYEQYF.

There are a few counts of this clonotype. The CDR3 sequence: CASSVASGRIGELFF. The CDR3 nucleotides are TGTGCCAGCAGCGTAGCTAGCGGGAGGATCGGGGAGCTGTTTTTT. The chain is built from TRBV9 and TRBJ2-2; 11 positions match TRBD2. The CDR3 is made up of 15 amino acids. Germline V gene sequence: CDR1 SGDLS, CDR2 YYNGEE. Germline trimming cut 0 bases from V and 7 bases from J; bases unmatched to any gene: 2.

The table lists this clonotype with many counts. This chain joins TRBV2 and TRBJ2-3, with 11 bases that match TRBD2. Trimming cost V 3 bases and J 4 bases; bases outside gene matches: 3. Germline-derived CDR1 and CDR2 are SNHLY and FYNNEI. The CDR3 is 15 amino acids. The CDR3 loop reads CASSDLAGGADTQYF. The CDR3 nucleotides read TGTGCCAGCAGTGATTTAGCGGGAGGGGCAGATACGCAGTATTTT. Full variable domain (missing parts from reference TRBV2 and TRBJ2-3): EPEVTQTPSHQVTQMGQEVILRCVPISNHLYFYWYRQILGQKVEFLVSFYNNEISEKSEIFDDQFSVERPDGSNFTLKIRSTKLEDSAMYFCASSDLAGGADTQYFGPGTRLTVL.